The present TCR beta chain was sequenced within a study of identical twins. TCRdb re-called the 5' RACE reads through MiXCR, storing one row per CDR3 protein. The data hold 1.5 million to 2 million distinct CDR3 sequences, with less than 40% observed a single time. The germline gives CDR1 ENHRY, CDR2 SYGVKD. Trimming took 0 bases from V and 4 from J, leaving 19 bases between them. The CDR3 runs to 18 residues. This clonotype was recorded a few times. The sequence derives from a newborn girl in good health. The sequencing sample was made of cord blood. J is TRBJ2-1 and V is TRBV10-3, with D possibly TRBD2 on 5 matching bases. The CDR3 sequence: CAISESHSVDPTYNEQFF. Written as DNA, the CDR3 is TGTGCCATCAGTGAGTCTCATAGCGTGGATCCCACGTACAATGAGCAGTTCTTC.